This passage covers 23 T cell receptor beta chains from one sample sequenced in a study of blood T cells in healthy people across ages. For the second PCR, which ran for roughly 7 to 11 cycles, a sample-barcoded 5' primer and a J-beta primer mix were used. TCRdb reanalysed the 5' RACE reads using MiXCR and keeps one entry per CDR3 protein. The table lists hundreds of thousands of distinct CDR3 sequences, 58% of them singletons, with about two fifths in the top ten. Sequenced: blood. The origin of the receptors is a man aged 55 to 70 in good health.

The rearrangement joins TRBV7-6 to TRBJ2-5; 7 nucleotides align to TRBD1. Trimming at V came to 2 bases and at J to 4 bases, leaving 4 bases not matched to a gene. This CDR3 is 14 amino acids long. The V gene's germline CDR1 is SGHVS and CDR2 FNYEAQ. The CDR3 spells CASSLPRQGETQYF. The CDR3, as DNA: TGTGCCAGCAGCTTACCCCGACAGGGAGAGACCCAGTACTTC.

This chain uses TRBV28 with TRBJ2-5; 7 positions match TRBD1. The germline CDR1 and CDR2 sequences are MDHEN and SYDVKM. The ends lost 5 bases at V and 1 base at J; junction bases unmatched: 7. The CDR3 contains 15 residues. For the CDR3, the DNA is TGTGCCAGCAGTCGCCCGGGACAGAGCCAAGAGACCCAGTACTTC. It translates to CASSRPGQSQETQYF.

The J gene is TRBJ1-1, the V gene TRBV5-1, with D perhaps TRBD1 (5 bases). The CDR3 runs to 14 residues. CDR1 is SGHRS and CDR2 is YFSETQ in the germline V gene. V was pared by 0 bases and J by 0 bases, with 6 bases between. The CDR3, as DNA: TGCGCCAGCAGCTTGGTGGGACTGAACACTGAAGCTTTCTTT. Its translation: CASSLVGLNTEAFF.

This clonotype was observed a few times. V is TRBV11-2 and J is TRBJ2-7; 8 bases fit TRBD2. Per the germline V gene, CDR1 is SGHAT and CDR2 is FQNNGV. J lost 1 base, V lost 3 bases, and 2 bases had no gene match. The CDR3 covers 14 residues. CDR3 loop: CASSLRGASYEQYF. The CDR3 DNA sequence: TGTGCCAGCAGCTTGCGGGGGGCGTCCTACGAGCAGTACTTC.

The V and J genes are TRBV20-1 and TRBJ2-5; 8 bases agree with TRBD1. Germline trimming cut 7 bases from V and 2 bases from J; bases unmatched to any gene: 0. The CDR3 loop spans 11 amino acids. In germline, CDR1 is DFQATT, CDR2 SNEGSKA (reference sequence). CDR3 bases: TGCAGTGGGACAGGGCAAGAGACCCAGTACTTC. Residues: CSGTGQETQYF.

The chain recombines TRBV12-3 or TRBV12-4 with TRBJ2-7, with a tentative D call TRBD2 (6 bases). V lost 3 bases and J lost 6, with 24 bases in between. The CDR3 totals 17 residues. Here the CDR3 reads CASSFGLGGQGYGEQYF. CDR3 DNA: TGTGCCAGCAGTTTTGGGCTCGGAGGGCAGGGTTACGGCGAGCAGTACTTC.

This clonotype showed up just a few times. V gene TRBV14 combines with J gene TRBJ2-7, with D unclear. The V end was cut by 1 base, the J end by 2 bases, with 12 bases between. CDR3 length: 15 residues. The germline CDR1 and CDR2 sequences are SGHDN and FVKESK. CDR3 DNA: TGTGCCAGCAGCCAAGGATCAAGATTTCCCTACGAGCAGTACTTC. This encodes CASSQGSRFPYEQYF. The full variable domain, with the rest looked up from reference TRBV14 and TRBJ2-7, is EAGVTQFPSHSVIEKGQTVTLRCDPISGHDNLYWYRRVMGKEIKFLLHFVKESKQDESGMPNNRFLAERTGGTYSTLKVQPAELEDSGVYFCASSQGSRFPYEQYFGPGTRLTVT.

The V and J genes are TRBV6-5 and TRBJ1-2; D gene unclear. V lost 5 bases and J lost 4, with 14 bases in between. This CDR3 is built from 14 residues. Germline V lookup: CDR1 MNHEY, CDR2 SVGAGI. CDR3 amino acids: CASSRTARSYGYTF. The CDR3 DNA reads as TGTGCCAGCAGTCGGACGGCTCGCTCCTATGGCTACACCTTC.

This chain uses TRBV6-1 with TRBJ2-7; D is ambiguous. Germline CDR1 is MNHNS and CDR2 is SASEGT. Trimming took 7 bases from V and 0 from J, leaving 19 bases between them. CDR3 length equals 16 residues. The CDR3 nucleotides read TGTGCCAGCAACCCCGTGGTTATCTCGAGCTCCTACGAGCAGTACTTC. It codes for CASNPVVISSSYEQYF.

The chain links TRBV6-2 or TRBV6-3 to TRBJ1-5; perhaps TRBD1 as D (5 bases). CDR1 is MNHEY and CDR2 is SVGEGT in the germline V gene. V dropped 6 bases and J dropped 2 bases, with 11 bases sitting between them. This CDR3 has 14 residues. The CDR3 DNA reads TGTGCCAGCAGACGGGGGACGGGCAATCAGCCCCAGCATTTT. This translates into CASRRGTGNQPQHF.

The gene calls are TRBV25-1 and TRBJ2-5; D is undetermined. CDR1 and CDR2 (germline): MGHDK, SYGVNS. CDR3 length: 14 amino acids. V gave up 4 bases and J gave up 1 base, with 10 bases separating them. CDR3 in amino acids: CASSGQQVQETQYF. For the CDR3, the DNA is TGTGCCAGCAGTGGGCAGCAGGTCCAAGAGACCCAGTACTTC.

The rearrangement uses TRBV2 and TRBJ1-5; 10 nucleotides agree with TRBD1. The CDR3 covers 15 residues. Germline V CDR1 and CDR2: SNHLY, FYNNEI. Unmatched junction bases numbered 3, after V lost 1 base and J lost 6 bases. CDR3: CASSEGTGGLQPQHF. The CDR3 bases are TGTGCCAGCAGTGAAGGGACAGGGGGGCTTCAGCCCCAGCATTTT.

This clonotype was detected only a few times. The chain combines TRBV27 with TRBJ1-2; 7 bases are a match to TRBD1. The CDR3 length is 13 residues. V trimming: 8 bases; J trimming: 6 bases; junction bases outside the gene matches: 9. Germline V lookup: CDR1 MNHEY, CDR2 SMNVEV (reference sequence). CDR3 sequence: CASSRGGSDGYTF. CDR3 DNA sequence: TGTGCCAGCTCCAGGGGGGGCTCTGATGGCTACACCTTC.

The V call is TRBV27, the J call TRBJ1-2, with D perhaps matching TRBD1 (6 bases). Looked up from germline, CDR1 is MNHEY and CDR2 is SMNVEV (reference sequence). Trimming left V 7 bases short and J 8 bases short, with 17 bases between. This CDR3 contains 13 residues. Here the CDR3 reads CASKVVGGGGYTF. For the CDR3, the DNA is TGTGCCAGCAAAGTGGTCGGGGGCGGGGGCTACACCTTC.

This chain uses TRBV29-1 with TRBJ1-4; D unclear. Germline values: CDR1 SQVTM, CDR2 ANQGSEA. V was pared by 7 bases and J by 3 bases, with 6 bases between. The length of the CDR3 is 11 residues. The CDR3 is CSASANEKLFF. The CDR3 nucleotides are TGCAGCGCCTCCGCTAATGAAAAACTGTTTTTT.

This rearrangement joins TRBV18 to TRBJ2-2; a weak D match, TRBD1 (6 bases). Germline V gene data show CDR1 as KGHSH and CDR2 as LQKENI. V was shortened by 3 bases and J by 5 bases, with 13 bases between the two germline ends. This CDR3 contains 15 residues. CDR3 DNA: TGTGCCAGCTCACCTATAGGACAGAGTACCGGGGAGCTGTTTTTT. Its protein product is CASSPIGQSTGELFF.

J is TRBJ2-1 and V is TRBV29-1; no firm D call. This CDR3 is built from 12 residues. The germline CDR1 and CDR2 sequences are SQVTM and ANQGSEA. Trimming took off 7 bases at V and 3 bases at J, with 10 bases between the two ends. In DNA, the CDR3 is TGCAGCGCCAGCTCGGACTACAATGAGCAGTTCTTC. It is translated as CSASSDYNEQFF.

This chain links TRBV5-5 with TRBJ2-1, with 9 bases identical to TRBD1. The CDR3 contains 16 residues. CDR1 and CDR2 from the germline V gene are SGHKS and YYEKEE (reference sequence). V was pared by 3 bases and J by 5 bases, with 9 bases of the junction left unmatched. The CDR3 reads CASSSRTGQGNNEQFF. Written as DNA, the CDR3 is TGTGCCAGCAGCTCCCGGACGGGACAGGGTAACAATGAGCAGTTCTTC.

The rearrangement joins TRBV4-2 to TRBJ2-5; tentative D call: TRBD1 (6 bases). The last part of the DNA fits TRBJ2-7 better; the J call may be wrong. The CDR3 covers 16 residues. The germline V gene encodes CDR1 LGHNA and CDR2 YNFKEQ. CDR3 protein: CASSQDTGPRGYEQYF. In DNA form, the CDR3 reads TGTGCCAGCAGCCAAGATACGGGGCCCAGGGGCTACGAGCAGTACTTC.

CDR3 in amino acids: CASSETRGTEAFF. CDR3 in DNA: TGTGCCAGCAGTGAGACCCGGGGCACTGAAGCTTTCTTT. The chain combines TRBV6-1 with TRBJ1-1; D unresolved. Germline lookup yields CDR1 MNHNS and CDR2 SASEGT. The CDR3 length is 13 residues. V lost 3 bases and J lost 4, with 9 bases in between.

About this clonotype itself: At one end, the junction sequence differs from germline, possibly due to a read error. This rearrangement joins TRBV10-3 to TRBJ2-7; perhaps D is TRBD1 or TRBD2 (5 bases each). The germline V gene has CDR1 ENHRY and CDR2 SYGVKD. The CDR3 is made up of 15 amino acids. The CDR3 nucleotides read TGTGCCACCAGTGATTCCGGGACGGCTACCTACGAGCAGTACTTC. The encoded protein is CATSDSGTATYEQYF.

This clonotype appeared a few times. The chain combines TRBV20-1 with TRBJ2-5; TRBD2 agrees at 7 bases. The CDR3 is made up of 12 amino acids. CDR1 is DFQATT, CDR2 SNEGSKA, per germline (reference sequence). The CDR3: CSKRREGETQYF. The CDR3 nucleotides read TGCAGCAAGCGCAGGGAGGGGGAGACCCAGTACTTC.

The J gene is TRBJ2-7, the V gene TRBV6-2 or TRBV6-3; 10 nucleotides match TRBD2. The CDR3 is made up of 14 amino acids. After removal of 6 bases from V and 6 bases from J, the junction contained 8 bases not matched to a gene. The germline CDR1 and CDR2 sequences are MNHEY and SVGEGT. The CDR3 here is CASSRATSGAEQYF. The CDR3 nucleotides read TGTGCCAGCAGCCGAGCTACTAGCGGGGCCGAGCAGTACTTC.